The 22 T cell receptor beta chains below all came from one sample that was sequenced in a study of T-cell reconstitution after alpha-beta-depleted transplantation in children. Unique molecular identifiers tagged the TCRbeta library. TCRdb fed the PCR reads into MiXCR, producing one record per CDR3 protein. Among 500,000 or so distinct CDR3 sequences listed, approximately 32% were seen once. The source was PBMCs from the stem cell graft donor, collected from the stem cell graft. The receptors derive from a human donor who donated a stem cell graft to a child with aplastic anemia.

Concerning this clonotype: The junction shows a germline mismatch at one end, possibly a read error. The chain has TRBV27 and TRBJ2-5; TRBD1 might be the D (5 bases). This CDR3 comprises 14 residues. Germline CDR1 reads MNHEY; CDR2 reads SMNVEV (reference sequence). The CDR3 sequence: CTSSFSGRAETQYF. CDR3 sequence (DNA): TGTACCAGCAGTTTTTCTGGCAGGGCGGAGACCCAGTACTTC.

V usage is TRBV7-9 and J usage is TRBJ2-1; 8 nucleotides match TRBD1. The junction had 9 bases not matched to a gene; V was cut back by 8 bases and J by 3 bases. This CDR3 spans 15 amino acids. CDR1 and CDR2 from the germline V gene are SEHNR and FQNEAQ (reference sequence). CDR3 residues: CASGFYRGDYNEQFF. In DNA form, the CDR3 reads TGTGCCAGCGGATTTTACAGGGGGGACTACAATGAGCAGTTCTTC.

This chain's CDR3 is CASSHTAPGELFF. In nucleotides, the CDR3 is TGTGCCAGCAGCCATACCGCCCCCGGGGAGCTGTTTTTT. The V gene is TRBV14, the J gene TRBJ2-2; D not certain. CDR1 and CDR2 (germline): SGHDN, FVKESK. The V and J ends lost 3 bases and 6 bases respectively, with 8 bases between them. There are 13 residues in the CDR3. The full variable domain, completed using reference TRBV14 and TRBJ2-2, is EAGVTQFPSHSVIEKGQTVTLRCDPISGHDNLYWYRRVMGKEIKFLLHFVKESKQDESGMPNNRFLAERTGGTYSTLKVQPAELEDSGVYFCASSHTAPGELFFGEGSRLTVL.

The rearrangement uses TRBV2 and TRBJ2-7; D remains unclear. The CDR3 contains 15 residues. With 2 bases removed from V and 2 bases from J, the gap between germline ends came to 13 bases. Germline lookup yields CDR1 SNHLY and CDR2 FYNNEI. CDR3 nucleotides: TGTGCCAGCAGTGAAAAGAGCAGCGTGCCCTACGAGCAGTACGTC. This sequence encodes CASSEKSSVPYEQYV.

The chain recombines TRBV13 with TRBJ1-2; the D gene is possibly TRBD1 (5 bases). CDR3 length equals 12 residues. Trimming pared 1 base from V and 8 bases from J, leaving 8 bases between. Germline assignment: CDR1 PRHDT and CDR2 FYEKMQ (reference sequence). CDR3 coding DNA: TGTGCCAGCAGCTTAGCCGGGACGGGCTACACCTTC. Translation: CASSLAGTGYTF.

CDR3 nucleotides: TGTGCCAGCAGCTTAGGTTCGACTAGTACAGATACGCAGTATTTT. This sequence encodes CASSLGSTSTDTQYF. The gene calls are TRBV7-9 and TRBJ2-3; perhaps TRBD2 as D (6 bases). The CDR3 has 15 residues. Germline V gene data show CDR1 as SEHNR and CDR2 as FQNEAQ (reference sequence). Trimming removed 1 base at V and 3 bases at J, with 11 bases between.

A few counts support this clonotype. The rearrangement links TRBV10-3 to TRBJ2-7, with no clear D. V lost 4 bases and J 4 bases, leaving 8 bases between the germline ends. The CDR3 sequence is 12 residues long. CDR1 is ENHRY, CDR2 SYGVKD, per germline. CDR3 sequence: CAISVGGYEQYF. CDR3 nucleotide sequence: TGTGCCATCAGTGTTGGTGGGTACGAGCAGTACTTC.

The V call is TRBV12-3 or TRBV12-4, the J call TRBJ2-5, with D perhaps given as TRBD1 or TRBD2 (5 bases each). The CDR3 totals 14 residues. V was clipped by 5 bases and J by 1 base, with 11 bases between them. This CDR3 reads CASSIRDGQETQYF. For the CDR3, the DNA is TGTGCCAGCAGTATCCGGGACGGCCAAGAGACCCAGTACTTC.

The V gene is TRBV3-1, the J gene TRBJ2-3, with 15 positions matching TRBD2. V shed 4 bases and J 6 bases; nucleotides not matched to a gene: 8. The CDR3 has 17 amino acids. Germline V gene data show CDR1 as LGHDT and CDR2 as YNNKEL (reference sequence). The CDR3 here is CASSRGTSGRIVDTQYF. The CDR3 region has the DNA TGTGCCAGCAGCCGAGGGACTAGCGGGAGGATTGTGGATACGCAGTATTTT.

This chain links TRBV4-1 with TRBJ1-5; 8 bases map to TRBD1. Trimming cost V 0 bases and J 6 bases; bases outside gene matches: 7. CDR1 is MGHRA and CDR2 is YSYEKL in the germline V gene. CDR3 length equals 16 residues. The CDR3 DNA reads TGCGCCAGCAGCCAAGACCCTGGACAGGGCGGTCAGCCCCAGCATTTT. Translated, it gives CASSQDPGQGGQPQHF.

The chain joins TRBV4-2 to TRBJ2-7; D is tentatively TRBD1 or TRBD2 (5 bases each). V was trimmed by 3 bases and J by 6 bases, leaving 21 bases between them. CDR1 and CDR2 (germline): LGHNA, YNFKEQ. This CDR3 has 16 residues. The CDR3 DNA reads TGTGCCAGCAGCCACGTGCCCCTGGGGCCCGGGGTCGAGCAGTACTTC. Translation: CASSHVPLGPGVEQYF.

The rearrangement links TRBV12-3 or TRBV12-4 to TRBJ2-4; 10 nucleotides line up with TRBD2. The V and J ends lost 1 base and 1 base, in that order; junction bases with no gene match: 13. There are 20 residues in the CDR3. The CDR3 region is CASSLGSGRAPSSAKNIQYF. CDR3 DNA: TGTGCCAGCAGTTTAGGAAGCGGGAGGGCCCCCTCAAGCGCCAAAAACATTCAGTACTTC.

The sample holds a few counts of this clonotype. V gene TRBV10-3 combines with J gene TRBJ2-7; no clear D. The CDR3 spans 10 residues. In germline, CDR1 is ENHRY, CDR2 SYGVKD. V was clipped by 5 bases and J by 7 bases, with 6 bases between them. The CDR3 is CAISSGEQYF. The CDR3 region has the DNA TGTGCCATCAGTTCCGGGGAGCAGTACTTC.

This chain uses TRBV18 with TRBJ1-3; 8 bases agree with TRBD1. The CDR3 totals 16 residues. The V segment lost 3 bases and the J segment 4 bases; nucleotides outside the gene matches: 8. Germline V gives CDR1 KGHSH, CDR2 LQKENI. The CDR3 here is CASSPDLGTGGNTIYF. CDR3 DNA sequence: TGTGCCAGCTCACCTGACCTTGGGACAGGCGGAAACACCATATATTTT.

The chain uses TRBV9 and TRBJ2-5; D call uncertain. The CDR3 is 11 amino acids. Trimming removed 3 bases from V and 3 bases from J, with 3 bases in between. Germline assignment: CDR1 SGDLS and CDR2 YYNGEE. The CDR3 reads CASSAEETQYF. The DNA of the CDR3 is TGTGCCAGCAGCGCAGAAGAGACCCAGTACTTC.

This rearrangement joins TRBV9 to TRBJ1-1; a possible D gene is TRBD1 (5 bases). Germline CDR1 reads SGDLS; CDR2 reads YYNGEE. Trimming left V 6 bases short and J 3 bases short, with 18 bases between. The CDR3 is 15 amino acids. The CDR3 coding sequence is TGTGCCAGCACCGGGACCTCCGACCTGTACACTGAAGCTTTCTTT. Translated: CASTGTSDLYTEAFF.

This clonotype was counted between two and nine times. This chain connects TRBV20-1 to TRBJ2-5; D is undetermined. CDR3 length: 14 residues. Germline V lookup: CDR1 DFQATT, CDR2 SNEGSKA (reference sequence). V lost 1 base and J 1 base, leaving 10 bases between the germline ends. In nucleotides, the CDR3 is TGCAGTGCTAGAGCCTCAGTAAGCCAAGAGACCCAGTACTTC. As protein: CSARASVSQETQYF.

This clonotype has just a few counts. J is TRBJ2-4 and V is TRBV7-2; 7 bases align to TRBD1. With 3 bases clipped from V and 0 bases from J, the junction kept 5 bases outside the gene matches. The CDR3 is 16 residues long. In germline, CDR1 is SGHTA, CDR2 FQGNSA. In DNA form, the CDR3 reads TGTGCCAGCAGCTTCAAACAGGGGCCAGCCAAAAACATTCAGTACTTC. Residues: CASSFKQGPAKNIQYF.

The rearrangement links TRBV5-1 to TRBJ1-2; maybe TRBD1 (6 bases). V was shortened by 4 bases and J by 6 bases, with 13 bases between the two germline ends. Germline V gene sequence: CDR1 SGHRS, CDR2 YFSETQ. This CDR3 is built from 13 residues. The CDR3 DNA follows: TGCGCCAGCAGCAGAGGGGGTTCGGATGGCTACACCTTC. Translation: CASSRGGSDGYTF.

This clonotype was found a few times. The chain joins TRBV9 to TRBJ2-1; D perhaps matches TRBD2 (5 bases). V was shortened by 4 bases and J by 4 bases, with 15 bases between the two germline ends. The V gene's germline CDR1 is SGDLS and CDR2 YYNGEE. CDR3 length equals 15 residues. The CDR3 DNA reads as TGTGCCAGCAGCCCCGCGCGGGCCTTTTACAATGAGCAGTTCTTC. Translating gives CASSPARAFYNEQFF.

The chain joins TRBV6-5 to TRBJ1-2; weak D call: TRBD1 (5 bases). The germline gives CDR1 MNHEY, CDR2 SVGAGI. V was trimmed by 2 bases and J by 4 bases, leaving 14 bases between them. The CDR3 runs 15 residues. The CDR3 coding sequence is TGTGCCAGCAGTTACACAAGGGACGGCTCCTATGGCTACACCTTC. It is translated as CASSYTRDGSYGYTF.

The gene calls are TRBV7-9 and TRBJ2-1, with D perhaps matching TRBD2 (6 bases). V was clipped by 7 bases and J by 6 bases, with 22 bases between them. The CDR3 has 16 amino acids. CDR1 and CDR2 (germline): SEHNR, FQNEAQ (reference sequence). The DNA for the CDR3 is TGTGCCAGCACCCGAGAGGGAGGAAGGACCGTCAATGAGCAGTTCTTC. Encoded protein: CASTREGGRTVNEQFF.